This TCR beta chain is from a study of T cell repertoires in cytomegalovirus infection. Study background: From public TCR beta signatures came an indication of both CMV infection and matching HLA type.

The junction had 9 bases not matched to a gene; V was cut back by 5 bases and J by 4 bases. The germline gives CDR1 MNHEY, CDR2 SVGAGI. CDR3 size: 17 residues. This clonotype has only a few counts. Its antigen is not identified. Findings and limits, study-wide: CMV-specific TCR beta clonotypes restricted by HLA-C were the ones dominating the ex vivo response. Individuals carrying CMV plus the relevant HLA were identified by cumulative frequency of public TCR beta families.

Each CDR3 protein is one row after TCRdb ran MiXCR on the reads. The top ten hold approximately 15% of the sample, which has roughly 350,000 distinct CDR3 sequences, about 35% seen once. Sequencing used cultured PBMCs, obtained from culture after CMV antigen stimulation. This clonotype was obtained from a human donor in good health (CMV status not recorded). Some clones in this sample may be carry-over from other donors' samples. V and J are TRBV6-5 and TRBJ2-2; 11 bases agree with TRBD2. The CDR3: CASSIIAGGPGTGELFF. CDR3 in DNA: TGTGCCAGCAGTATAATAGCGGGAGGGCCAGGCACCGGGGAGCTGTTTTTT.